Shown below are 10 T cell receptor beta chains from a single sample sequenced in a study of cytomegalovirus exposure and HLA in healthy donors. Primers included in the PCR were 60 Vbeta and 13 Jbeta primers. The data were produced by immunoSEQ multiplex PCR, yet TCRdb's version contains in-frame clones alone and is incomplete. The sample holds about 170,000 clones, about 76% seen once. The sequenced sample consisted of PBMCs. The source of these receptors is a woman under 30 in good health and CMV-seropositive.

As to this clone: The identical CDR3 is also encoded by other nucleotide sequences in the sample. Here the CDR3 reads CASSVAGSNSPLHF. CDR3 nucleotide sequence: TGTGCCAGCAGCGTAGCGGGGAGCAATTCACCCCTCCACTTT. This chain connects TRBV9 to TRBJ1-6, with unresolved D. Germline values: CDR1 SGDLS, CDR2 YYNGEE. The V end lost 0 bases, the J end lost 7 bases, and 8 bases lay between the germline ends. CDR3 length equals 14 residues.

The chain uses TRBV10-2 and TRBJ1-5; tentatively, D is TRBD1 (5 bases). Trimming removed 7 bases from V and 10 bases from J, with 14 bases in between. Germline V gene sequence: CDR1 WSHSY, CDR2 SAAADI. The CDR3 consists of 12 residues. In DNA form, the CDR3 reads TGCGCCAGCACGTCGGGGGGTGGACCCCAGCATTTT. It yields the protein CASTSGGGPQHF.

The chain combines TRBV2 with TRBJ1-2, with 9 bases identical to TRBD1. The ends lost 7 bases at V and 9 bases at J; junction bases unmatched: 9. The germline V gene encodes CDR1 SNHLY and CDR2 FYNNEI. The CDR3 covers 13 residues. The CDR3 coding sequence is TGTGCCAGCAACCGGGACAGGGAGGAGAGCTACACCTTC. It yields the protein CASNRDREESYTF.

The chain couples TRBV7-2 to TRBJ2-7, with TRBD2 identical over 8 bases. This CDR3 is 14 amino acids long. Germline V lookup: CDR1 SGHTA, CDR2 FQGNSA. Unmatched junction bases numbered 5, after V lost 5 bases and J lost 2 bases. The CDR3 coding sequence is TGTGCCAGCAGCACGGGACTAGGGGCCTACGAGCAGTACTTC. Translation gives CASSTGLGAYEQYF.

This chain joins TRBV7-2 and TRBJ1-1, with D possibly being TRBD1 (5 bases). The ends were cut back, 2 bases at V and 4 bases at J, with 14 bases in the middle. This CDR3 comprises 15 residues. Germline CDR1 and CDR2: SGHTA and FQGNSA. The CDR3, as DNA: TGTGCCAGCAGCTTACTGGGTCAGGGAGGCACTGAAGCTTTCTTT. Translated, it gives CASSLLGQGGTEAFF.

The chain has TRBV6-5 and TRBJ2-5, with 8 bases identical to TRBD1. The J call may be faulty, since TRBJ2-7 better matches the DNA end. Germline V gene data show CDR1 as MNHEY and CDR2 as SVGAGI. This CDR3 spans 14 amino acids. CDR3 coding DNA: TGTGCCAGCCGACAGGGGAGAGGTAGTCACGAGCAGTACTTC. Translating it yields CASRQGRGSHEQYF.

The sample holds a few counts of this clone. The genes are TRBV4-3 and TRBJ1-3; 7 bases match TRBD1. The CDR3 consists of 17 residues. Looked up from germline, CDR1 is LGHNA and CDR2 is YSLEER. The V gene end was trimmed by 0 bases and the J gene end by 2 bases; junction bases not matched to a gene: 7. The CDR3: CASSQDPPGGAGNTIYF. CDR3 in DNA: TGCGCCAGCAGCCAAGATCCTCCAGGGGGTGCTGGAAACACCATATATTTT.

The chain carries TRBV9 and TRBJ1-1; 9 bases map to TRBD1. The CDR3 consists of 14 residues. J was trimmed by 3 bases and V by 3 bases; bases with no gene match: 3. Germline V lookup: CDR1 SGDLS, CDR2 YYNGEE. In DNA, the CDR3 is TGTGCCAGCAGCGCGACAGGGGGGGACACTGAAGCTTTCTTT. The encoded protein is CASSATGGDTEAFF. Full variable domain (rest looked up from reference TRBV9 and TRBJ1-1): DSGVTQTPKHLITATGQRVTLRCSPRSGDLSVYWYQQSLDQGLQFLIQYYNGEERAKGNILERFSAQQFPDLHSELNLSSLELGDSALYFCASSATGGDTEAFFGQGTRLTVV.

The chain uses TRBV5-1 and TRBJ2-7; 10 bases map to TRBD1. Germline-derived CDR1 and CDR2 are SGHRS and YFSETQ. This CDR3 spans 13 amino acids. With 3 bases clipped from V and 7 bases from J, the junction kept 4 bases outside the gene matches. CDR3 in amino acids: CASSWTGGLEQYF. CDR3 in DNA: TGCGCCAGCAGCTGGACAGGGGGATTGGAGCAGTACTTC.

This chain joins TRBV28 and TRBJ1-1, with a tentative D call TRBD1 (6 bases). The V and J ends lost 2 bases and 2 bases respectively, with 21 bases between them. This CDR3 has 18 amino acids. Germline V CDR1 and CDR2: MDHEN, SYDVKM. The CDR3 DNA is TGTGCCAGCAGTTTAAGATCTGGGGGCGCCGGACCCAACACTGAAGCTTTCTTT. It is translated as CASSLRSGGAGPNTEAFF. The full variable domain, completed using reference TRBV28 and TRBJ1-1, is DVKVTQSSRYLVKRTGEKVFLECVQDMDHENMFWYRQDPGLGLRLIYFSYDVKMKEKGDIPEGYSVSREKKERFSLILESASTNQTSMYLCASSLRSGGAGPNTEAFFGQGTRLTVV.